The rows below give T cell receptor beta chains drawn from one sample of a study of blood T cell repertoires in COVID-19. Measured with immunoSEQ multiplex PCR; TCRdb has only the in-frame clones, and not every one. The sample consists of around 200,000 clones, roughly nine tenths of them appearing once. The sequenced sample consisted of peripheral blood. The receptors shown here come from a woman older than 75 in a cohort sampled during active or convalescent COVID-19. The CDR3 runs from the conserved cysteine through the conserved F or W. A D gene is named only where the DNA matches it firmly. Only part of the rows carry a size: once, few, many, or a class if the clone is expanded.

size: NA
D: NA
J: TRBJ2-3
V: TRBV6-4
CDR3: CASSEAETDTQYF
DNA: TGTGCCAGCAGTGAAGCGGAGACAGATACGCAGTATTTT

size: NA
D: TRBD1
J: TRBJ1-5
V: TRBV3-1/TRBV3-2
CDR3: CASSRQGDQPQHF
DNA: TGTGCCAGCAGCAGGCAGGGGGATCAGCCCCAGCATTTT

size: NA
D: NA
J: TRBJ2-3
V: TRBV9
CDR3: CASSVGGASTDTQYF
DNA: TGTGCCAGCAGCGTAGGCGGGGCTAGCACAGATACGCAGTATTTT

size: NA
D: NA
J: TRBJ1-3
V: TRBV2
CDR3: CAGGGNGNTIYF
DNA: TGTGCCGGGGGGGGAAATGGAAACACCATATATTTT

size: NA
D: TRBD1
J: TRBJ1-5
V: TRBV3-1/TRBV3-2
CDR3: CASSSGGASNQPQHF
DNA: TGTGCCAGCAGCTCAGGGGGCGCGAGCAATCAGCCCCAGCATTTT

size: NA
D: NA
J: TRBJ1-1
V: TRBV27
CDR3: CASRSDLLGTEAFF
DNA: TGTGCCAGCAGAAGCGACCTCTTGGGCACTGAAGCTTTCTTT

size: NA
D: NA
J: TRBJ2-7
V: TRBV12-3/TRBV12-4
CDR3: CASSLVASYEQYF
DNA: TGTGCCAGCAGTTTAGTAGCTTCCTACGAGCAGTACTTC

size: NA
D: TRBD2
J: TRBJ2-2
V: TRBV5-4
CDR3: CASSLDLAGGRGELFF
DNA: TGTGCCAGCAGCTTGGACCTAGCGGGGGGCCGAGGGGAGCTGTTTTTT

size: NA
D: NA
J: TRBJ2-2
V: TRBV7-9
CDR3: CASSLGRGTGELFF
DNA: TGTGCCAGCAGCTTAGGTCGGGGCACCGGGGAGCTGTTTTTT

size: NA
D: NA
J: TRBJ1-1
V: TRBV30
CDR3: CAWIKDTRHTRNTEAFF
DNA: TGTGCCTGGATAAAAGATACTAGGCACACGAGGAACACTGAAGCTTTCTTT

size: NA
D: NA
J: TRBJ2-7
V: TRBV28
CDR3: CASSLGRGRSYEQYF
DNA: TGTGCCAGCAGTTTAGGTCGGGGGAGGAGCTACGAGCAGTACTTC

size: few
D: TRBD2
J: TRBJ2-5
V: TRBV5-1
CDR3: CASSSSLAEETQYF
DNA: TGCGCCAGCAGCTCGTCACTAGCGGAAGAGACCCAGTACTTC

size: NA
D: TRBD1
J: TRBJ1-2
V: TRBV27
CDR3: CASSSDHRGDYGYTF
DNA: TGTGCCAGCAGTTCAGACCACAGGGGAGACTATGGCTACACCTTC

size: few
D: NA
J: TRBJ1-6
V: TRBV6-5
CDR3: CASSYSSQSNSPLHF
DNA: TGTGCCAGCAGTTACTCTTCACAGTCTAATTCACCCCTCCACTTT

size: NA
D: NA
J: TRBJ1-6
V: TRBV19
CDR3: CASSPRTVGAPLHF
DNA: TGTGCCAGTAGTCCTCGGACTGTTGGGGCACCCCTCCACTTT

size: NA
D: TRBD1
J: TRBJ2-7
V: TRBV4-1
CDR3: CASSQVGSPGGEQYF
DNA: TGCGCCAGCAGCCAAGTTGGGAGCCCAGGGGGTGAGCAGTACTTC

size: few
D: NA
J: TRBJ2-7
V: TRBV7-9
CDR3: CASSSFRGGAFYEQYF
DNA: TGTGCCAGCAGCTCCTTTCGAGGGGGGGCGTTCTACGAGCAGTACTTC

size: once
D: NA
J: TRBJ1-3
V: TRBV30
CDR3: CAWSGDTLSGNTIYF
DNA: TGTGCCTGGAGTGGGGACACCCTCTCTGGAAACACCATATATTTT

size: NA
D: TRBD1
J: TRBJ1-1
V: TRBV6-5
CDR3: CASSYGDRGTEAFF
DNA: TGTGCCAGCAGTTACGGAGACAGGGGCACTGAAGCTTTCTTT

size: NA
D: NA
J: TRBJ1-2
V: TRBV30
CDR3: CAWSKGSLEGYTF
DNA: TGTGCCTGGAGTAAAGGCAGCCTGGAGGGCTACACCTTC

size: once
D: TRBD2
J: TRBJ2-1
V: TRBV2
CDR3: CASSFLGLARTYNEQFF
DNA: TGTGCCAGCAGTTTCTTAGGACTAGCGCGTACCTACAATGAGCAGTTCTTC

size: NA
D: TRBD1
J: TRBJ1-6
V: TRBV14
CDR3: CASSPQRQGTALHF
DNA: TGTGCCAGCAGCCCCCAACGACAGGGGACAGCCCTCCACTTT

size: NA
D: NA
J: TRBJ1-1
V: TRBV5-1
CDR3: CASSLATNTEAFF
DNA: TGCGCCAGCAGCTTGGCCACAAACACTGAAGCTTTCTTT

size: NA
D: TRBD1
J: TRBJ1-1
V: TRBV2
CDR3: CASSITGANTEAFF
DNA: TGTGCCAGCAGTATAACAGGGGCGAACACTGAAGCTTTCTTT

size: NA
D: NA
J: TRBJ2-1
V: TRBV4-3
CDR3: CASSQSYSSYNEQFF
DNA: TGCGCCAGCAGCCAATCTTATAGCTCCTACAATGAGCAGTTCTTC

size: NA
D: TRBD1
J: TRBJ2-1
V: TRBV19
CDR3: CASSMGLSGQGLFF
DNA: TGTGCCAGTAGTATGGGACTTTCGGGACAGGGACTGTTCTTC

size: NA
D: NA
J: TRBJ1-2
V: TRBV28
CDR3: CASSYDRSGRGGYTF
DNA: TGTGCCAGCAGCTACGACCGATCAGGGAGGGGGGGCTACACCTTC

size: NA
D: TRBD1
J: TRBJ2-3
V: TRBV6-5
CDR3: CASSTGGGTDTQYF
DNA: TGTGCCAGCTCCACAGGGGGCGGGACAGATACGCAGTATTTT

size: NA
D: TRBD2
J: TRBJ2-1
V: TRBV6-6
CDR3: CASSYYEAGVGNEQFF
DNA: TGTGCCAGCAGTTACTACGAAGCGGGGGTGGGTAATGAGCAGTTCTTC

size: NA
D: NA
J: TRBJ1-1
V: TRBV12-3/TRBV12-4
CDR3: CASSSFGGGEAFF
DNA: TGTGCCAGCAGTTCGTTCGGGGGGGGTGAAGCTTTCTTT

size: few
D: NA
J: TRBJ2-7
V: TRBV27
CDR3: CASSLSASYEQYF
DNA: TGTGCCAGCAGTTTATCAGCCTCCTACGAGCAGTACTTC

size: NA
D: NA
J: TRBJ1-6
V: TRBV27
CDR3: CASSPRGHNSPLHF
DNA: TGTGCCAGCAGTCCCAGGGGCCATAATTCACCCCTCCACTTT

size: NA
D: NA
J: TRBJ2-6
V: TRBV18
CDR3: CASSPLSGSGANVLTF
DNA: TGTGCCAGCTCACCACTATCGGGGTCTGGGGCCAACGTCCTGACTTTC

size: NA
D: NA
J: TRBJ1-2
V: TRBV6-5
CDR3: CASRLQANYGYTF
DNA: TGTGCCAGCAGGCTACAGGCTAACTATGGCTACACCTTC

size: NA
D: NA
J: TRBJ1-2
V: TRBV12-3/TRBV12-4
CDR3: CAIRTARNYGYTF
DNA: TGTGCCATCAGGACAGCGCGTAACTATGGCTACACCTTC

size: NA
D: NA
J: TRBJ1-4
V: TRBV12-3/TRBV12-4
CDR3: CASRRQRYEKLFF
DNA: TGTGCCAGCAGGCGTCAAAGATATGAAAAACTGTTTTTT

size: once
D: NA
J: TRBJ1-2
V: TRBV6-5
CDR3: CASSSPEVGGYTF
DNA: TGTGCCAGCAGTTCCCCCGAAGTCGGTGGCTACACCTTC

size: NA
D: NA
J: TRBJ2-1
V: TRBV21-1
CDR3: CASRQRLAGGNYNEQFF
DNA: TGTGCCAGCAGGCAAAGATTGGCGGGAGGGAACTACAATGAGCAGTTCTTC

size: NA
D: NA
J: TRBJ2-1
V: TRBV9
CDR3: CASSVEYGTQINEQFF
DNA: TGTGCCAGCAGCGTAGAATATGGGACTCAGATTAATGAGCAGTTCTTC

size: NA
D: TRBD1
J: TRBJ1-4
V: TRBV7-8
CDR3: CASSPTGQGARGSEKLFF
DNA: TGTGCCAGCAGCCCTACGGGACAGGGGGCCCGGGGAAGTGAAAAACTGTTTTTT

size: NA
D: NA
J: TRBJ1-5
V: TRBV27
CDR3: CASSPGQLVGQPQHF
DNA: TGTGCCAGCAGCCCAGGCCAATTAGTTGGTCAGCCCCAGCATTTT

size: NA
D: NA
J: TRBJ2-7
V: TRBV18
CDR3: CASSESGSSYEQYF
DNA: TGTGCCAGCTCAGAGAGCGGGTCCTCCTACGAGCAGTACTTC

size: NA
D: NA
J: TRBJ2-1
V: TRBV21-1
CDR3: CASSYPEQFF
DNA: TGTGCCAGCTCCTACCCCGAGCAGTTCTTC

size: NA
D: TRBD1
J: TRBJ1-2
V: TRBV5-1
CDR3: CASSLQGGKDYGYTF
DNA: TGCGCCAGCAGCTTGCAGGGGGGCAAAGACTATGGCTACACCTTC

size: NA
D: TRBD2
J: TRBJ2-1
V: TRBV9
CDR3: CASMRGPSGIASEQFF
DNA: TGTGCCAGCATGAGAGGCCCTAGCGGGATTGCATCTGAGCAGTTCTTC

size: NA
D: NA
J: TRBJ1-1
V: TRBV5-1
CDR3: CASSPRGVDTEAFF
DNA: TGCGCCAGCAGCCCCCGGGGGGTTGACACTGAAGCTTTCTTT

size: NA
D: NA
J: TRBJ2-2
V: TRBV27
CDR3: CASSRPLHRYADTGELFF
DNA: TGTGCCAGCAGCCGCCCCCTTCATCGGTACGCCGACACCGGGGAGCTGTTTTTT

size: NA
D: NA
J: TRBJ2-3
V: TRBV14
CDR3: CARDDGGRGTDTQYF
DNA: TGTGCCAGGGACGACGGGGGGCGGGGCACAGATACGCAGTATTTT

size: NA
D: TRBD1
J: TRBJ2-5
V: TRBV11-2
CDR3: CASSRGTEETQYF
DNA: TGTGCCAGCAGCCGTGGGACAGAAGAGACCCAGTACTTC

size: NA
D: NA
J: TRBJ2-1
V: TRBV12-3/TRBV12-4
CDR3: CASSLGGNEQFF
DNA: TGTGCCAGCAGTTTGGGAGGAAATGAGCAGTTCTTC

size: NA
D: TRBD2
J: TRBJ2-1
V: TRBV2
CDR3: CASSVAGGRYNEQFF
DNA: TGTGCCAGCAGCGTAGCGGGAGGGCGGTACAATGAGCAGTTCTTC

size: NA
D: TRBD1
J: TRBJ1-3
V: TRBV24-1
CDR3: CATSDPGTGDENTIYF
DNA: TGTGCCACCAGTGATCCCGGGACAGGGGATGAAAACACCATATATTTT